Presented here are 5 T cell receptor beta chains from one specimen sequenced in a study of blood T cells in healthy people across ages. The use of a sample-barcoded 5' primer and a J-beta primer mix characterized a second PCR of roughly 6 to 11 cycles. TCRdb recomputed calls from the 5' RACE reads with MiXCR, one row per CDR3 protein. The sample has hundreds of thousands of distinct CDR3 sequences; 25% are singletons. Separately, the same data were catalogued under a study of T cells of mothers and their children.

Sample: blood. Receptors originate from a boy aged 5 to 17 in good health.

The rearrangement joins TRBV29-1 to TRBJ1-2; D gene uncertain. V dropped 0 bases and J dropped 6 bases, with 11 bases sitting between them. This CDR3 region has 13 residues. CDR1 and CDR2 (germline): SQVTM, ANQGSEA. Written as DNA, the CDR3 is TGCAGCGTTGAAGATGGAGGGATCGATGGCTACACCTTC. This encodes CSVEDGGIDGYTF.

The CDR3 protein is CASILRQGIFDEQFF. The CDR3 nucleotides read TGTGCCAGCATCTTACGACAGGGGATTTTTGATGAGCAGTTCTTC. The J gene is TRBJ2-1, the V gene TRBV6-5; the match to TRBD1 covers 8 bases. The CDR3 runs 15 residues. CDR1 is MNHEY, CDR2 SVGAGI, per germline. With 7 bases clipped from V and 8 bases from J, the junction kept 13 bases outside the gene matches.

This clonotype is a singleton in its sample. The chain couples TRBV7-9 to TRBJ2-1, with D tentatively TRBD2 (5 bases). CDR3 length: 15 residues. The V end lost 4 bases, the J end lost 4 bases, and 14 bases lay between the germline ends. CDR1 is SEHNR and CDR2 is FQNEAQ in the germline V gene (reference sequence). The CDR3 sequence: CASSSDERRYNEQFF. CDR3 DNA: TGTGCCAGCAGCTCGGACGAGCGGAGATACAATGAGCAGTTCTTC. The variable domain in full, completed from reference TRBV7-9 and TRBJ2-1, reads DTGVSQNPRHKITKRGQNVTFRCDPISEHNRLYWYRQTLGQGPEFLTYFQNEAQLEKSRLLSDRFSAERPKGSFSTLEIQRTEQGDSAMYLCASSSDERRYNEQFFGPGTRLTVL.

This clonotype was seen a handful of times. This sequence joins TRBV11-2 and TRBJ2-7; 8 nucleotides line up with TRBD2. Trimming removed 5 bases from V and 3 bases from J; junction bases left unmatched: 12. The CDR3 loop spans 16 amino acids. Per the germline V gene, CDR1 is SGHAT and CDR2 is FQNNGV. CDR3 sequence reads: CASSPPAGGFDYEQYF. The CDR3 bases are TGTGCCAGCAGCCCCCCCGCGGGGGGTTTCGACTACGAGCAGTACTTC.

The rearrangement uses TRBV6-6 and TRBJ2-7, with D perhaps matching TRBD2 (5 bases). The CDR3 spans 12 residues. CDR1 is MNHNY and CDR2 is SVGAGI in the germline V gene (reference sequence). V was cut by 4 bases and J by 9 bases, with 13 bases left in between. CDR3 amino acids: CASSSPEGGQYF. The DNA of the CDR3 is TGTGCCAGCAGTTCCCCTGAGGGCGGGCAGTACTTC.